This T cell receptor (beta chain) was observed in a study of shared clonotypes between healthy human individuals. This CDR3 region has 13 residues. Germline lookup yields CDR1 MNHNS and CDR2 SASEGT. V gave up 3 bases and J gave up 5 bases, with 11 bases separating them. This clone was seen repeatedly, ten times or more. Clones were read by immunoSEQ multiplex PCR, and TCRdb kept only the in-frame ones, dropping some. The sample has fewer than 600,000 clones; about 80% are singletons. The specimen was PBMCs. The receptor comes from a woman in her thirties or forties in good health. Some clones in this sample may be carry-over from other donors' samples. This chain links TRBV6-1 with TRBJ2-7, with D perhaps being TRBD1 or TRBD2 (5 bases each). CDR3 DNA: TGTGCCAGCAGTGAGGGGGAATCCAACGAGCAGTACTTC. Its translation: CASSEGESNEQYF.